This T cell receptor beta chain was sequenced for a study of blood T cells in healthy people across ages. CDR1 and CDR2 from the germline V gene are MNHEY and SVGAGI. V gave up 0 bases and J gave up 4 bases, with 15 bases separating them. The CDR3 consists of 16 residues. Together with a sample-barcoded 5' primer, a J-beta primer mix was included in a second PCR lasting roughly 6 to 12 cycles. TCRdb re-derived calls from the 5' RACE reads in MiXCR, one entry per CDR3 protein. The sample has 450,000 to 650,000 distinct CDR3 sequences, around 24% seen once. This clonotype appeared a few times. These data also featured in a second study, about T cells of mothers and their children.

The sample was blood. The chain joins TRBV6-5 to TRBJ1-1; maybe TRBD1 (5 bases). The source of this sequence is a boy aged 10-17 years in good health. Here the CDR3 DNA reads TGTGCCAGCAGTTACTCGACGCGGGGCCGGAGCACTGAAGCTTTCTTT. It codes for CASSYSTRGRSTEAFF.